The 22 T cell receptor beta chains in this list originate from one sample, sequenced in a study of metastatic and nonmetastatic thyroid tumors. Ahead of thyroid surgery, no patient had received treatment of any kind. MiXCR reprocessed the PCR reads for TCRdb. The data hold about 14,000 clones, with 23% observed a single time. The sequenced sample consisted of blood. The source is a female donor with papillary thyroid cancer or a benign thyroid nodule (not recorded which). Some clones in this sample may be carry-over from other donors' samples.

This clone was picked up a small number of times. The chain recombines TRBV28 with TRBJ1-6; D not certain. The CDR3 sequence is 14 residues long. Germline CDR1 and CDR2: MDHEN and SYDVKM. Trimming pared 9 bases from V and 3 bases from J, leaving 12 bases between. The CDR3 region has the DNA TGTGCCAGTGGGCCAGCGGACTATAATTCACCCCTCCACTTT. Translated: CASGPADYNSPLHF.

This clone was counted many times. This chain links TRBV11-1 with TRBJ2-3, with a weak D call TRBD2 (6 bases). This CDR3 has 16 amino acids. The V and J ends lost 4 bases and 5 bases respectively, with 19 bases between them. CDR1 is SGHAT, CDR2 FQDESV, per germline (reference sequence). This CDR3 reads CASSSTDGGGGDTQYF. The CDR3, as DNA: TGTGCCAGCAGCTCCACTGACGGGGGTGGGGGAGATACGCAGTATTTT. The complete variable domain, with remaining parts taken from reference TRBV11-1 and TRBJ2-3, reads EAEVAQSPRYKITEKSQAVAFWCDPISGHATLYWYRQILGQGPELLVQFQDESVVDDSQLPKDRFSAERLKGVDSTLKIQPAELGDSAMYLCASSSTDGGGGDTQYFGPGTRLTVL.

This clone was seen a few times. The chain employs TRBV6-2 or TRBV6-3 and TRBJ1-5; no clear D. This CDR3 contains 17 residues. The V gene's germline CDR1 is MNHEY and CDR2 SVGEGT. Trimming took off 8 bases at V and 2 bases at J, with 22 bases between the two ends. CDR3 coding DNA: TGTGCCAGCGTTTACTCGAGACACCCTCCCGGCAATCAGCCCCAGCATTTT. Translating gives CASVYSRHPPGNQPQHF.

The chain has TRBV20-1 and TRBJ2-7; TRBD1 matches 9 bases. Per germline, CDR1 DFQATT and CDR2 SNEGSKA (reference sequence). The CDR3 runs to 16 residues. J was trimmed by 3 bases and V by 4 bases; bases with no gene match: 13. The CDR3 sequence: CSAKGQGSVRIYEQYF. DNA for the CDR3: TGCAGTGCTAAAGGACAGGGGTCAGTAAGGATCTACGAGCAGTACTTC.

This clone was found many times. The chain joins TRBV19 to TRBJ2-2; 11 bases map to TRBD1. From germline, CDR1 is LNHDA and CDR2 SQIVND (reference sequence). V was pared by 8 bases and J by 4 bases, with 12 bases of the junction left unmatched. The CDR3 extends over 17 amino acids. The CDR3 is CASHILSGTGGTGELFF. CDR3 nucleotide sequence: TGTGCCAGTCACATCCTTTCCGGGACAGGGGGCACCGGGGAGCTGTTTTTT.

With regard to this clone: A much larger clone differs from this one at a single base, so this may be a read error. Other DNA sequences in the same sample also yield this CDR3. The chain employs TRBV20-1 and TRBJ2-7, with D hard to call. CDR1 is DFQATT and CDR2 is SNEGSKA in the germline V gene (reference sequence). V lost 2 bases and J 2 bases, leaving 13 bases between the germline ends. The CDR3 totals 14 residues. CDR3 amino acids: CSARPGGSTYEQYF. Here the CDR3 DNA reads TGCAGTGCTAGACCTGGCGGTAGCACCTACGAGCAGTACTTC.

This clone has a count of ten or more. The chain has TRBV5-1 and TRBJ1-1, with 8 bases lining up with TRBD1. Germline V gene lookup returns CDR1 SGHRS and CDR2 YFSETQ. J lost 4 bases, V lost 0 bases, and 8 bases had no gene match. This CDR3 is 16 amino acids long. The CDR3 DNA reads TGCGCCAGCAGCTTGGCGCAGGGGGCTAGGAGCACTGAAGCTTTCTTT. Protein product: CASSLAQGARSTEAFF.

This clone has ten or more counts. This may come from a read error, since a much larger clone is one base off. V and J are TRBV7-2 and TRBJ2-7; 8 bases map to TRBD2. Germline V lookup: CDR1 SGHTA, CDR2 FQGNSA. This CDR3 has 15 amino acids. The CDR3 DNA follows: TGTGCCAGCAGCCCAACAAGCGGGAGTATCGACGAGCAGCACTTC. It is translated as CASSPTSGSIDEQHF. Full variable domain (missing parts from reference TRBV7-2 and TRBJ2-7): GAGVSQSPSNKVTEKGKDVELRCDPISGHTALYWYRQSLGQGLEFLIYFQGNSAPDKSGLPSDRFSAERTGGSVSTLTIQRTQQEDSAVYLCASSPTSGSIDEQHFGPGTRLTVT.

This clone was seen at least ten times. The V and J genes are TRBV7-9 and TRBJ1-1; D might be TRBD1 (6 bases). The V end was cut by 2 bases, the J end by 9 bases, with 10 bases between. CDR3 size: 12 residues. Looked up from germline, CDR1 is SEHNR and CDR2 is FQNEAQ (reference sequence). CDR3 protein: CASSLQGTKAFF. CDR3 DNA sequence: TGTGCCAGCAGCTTACAGGGGACGAAAGCTTTCTTT.

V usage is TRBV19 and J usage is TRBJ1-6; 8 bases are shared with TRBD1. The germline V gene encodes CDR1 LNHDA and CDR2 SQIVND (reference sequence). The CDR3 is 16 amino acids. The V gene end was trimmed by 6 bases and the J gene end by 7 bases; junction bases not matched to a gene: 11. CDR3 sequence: CASRQGTGVLNSPLHF. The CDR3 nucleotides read TGTGCCAGTAGGCAAGGGACAGGCGTATTGAATTCACCCCTCCACTTT.

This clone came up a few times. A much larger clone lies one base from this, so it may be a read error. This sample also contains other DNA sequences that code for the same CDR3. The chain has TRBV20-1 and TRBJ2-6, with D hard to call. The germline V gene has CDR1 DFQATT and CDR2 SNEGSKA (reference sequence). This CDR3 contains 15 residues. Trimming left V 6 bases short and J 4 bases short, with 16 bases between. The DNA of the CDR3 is TGCAGTGCCCCGGACGGAAACTCGGGGGCCAACGTCCTGACTTTC. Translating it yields CSAPDGNSGANVLTF.

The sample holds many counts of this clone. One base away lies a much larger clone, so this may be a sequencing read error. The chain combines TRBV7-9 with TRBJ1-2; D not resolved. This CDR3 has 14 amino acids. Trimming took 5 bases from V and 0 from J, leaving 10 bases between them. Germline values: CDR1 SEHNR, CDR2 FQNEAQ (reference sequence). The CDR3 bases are TGTGCCAGCAGCATAGACACCGCTAACTATGGCTACACCTTC. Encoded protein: CASSIDTANYGYTF. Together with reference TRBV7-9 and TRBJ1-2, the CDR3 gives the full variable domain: DTGVSQNPRHKITKRGQNVTFRCDPISEHNRLYWYRQTLGQGPEFLTYFQNEAQLEKSRLLSDRFSAERPKGSFSTLEIQRTEQGDSAMYLCASSIDTANYGYTFGSGTRLTVV.

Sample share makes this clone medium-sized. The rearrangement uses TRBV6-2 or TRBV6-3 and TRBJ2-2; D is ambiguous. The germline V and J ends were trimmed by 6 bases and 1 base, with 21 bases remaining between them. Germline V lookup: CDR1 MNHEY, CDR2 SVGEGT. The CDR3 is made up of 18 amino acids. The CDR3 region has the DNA TGTGCCAGCAGCCCTCTCCTTCTTTTGGACCAGAACACCGGGGAGCTGTTTTTT. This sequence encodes CASSPLLLLDQNTGELFF.

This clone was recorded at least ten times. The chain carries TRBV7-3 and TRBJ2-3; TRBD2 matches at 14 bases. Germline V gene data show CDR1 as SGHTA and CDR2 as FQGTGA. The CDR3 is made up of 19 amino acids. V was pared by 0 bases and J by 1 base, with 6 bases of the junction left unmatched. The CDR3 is CASSLTPTSGRGRTDTQYF. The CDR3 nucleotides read TGTGCCAGCAGCTTAACCCCGACTAGCGGGAGGGGTCGCACAGATACGCAGTATTTT.

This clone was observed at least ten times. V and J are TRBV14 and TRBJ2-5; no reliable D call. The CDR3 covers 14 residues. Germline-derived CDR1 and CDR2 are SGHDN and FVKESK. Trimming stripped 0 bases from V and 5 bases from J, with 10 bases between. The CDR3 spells CASSQDLSRETQYF. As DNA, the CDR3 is TGTGCCAGCAGCCAAGATTTGAGTCGGGAGACCCAGTACTTC.

The CDR3 nucleotides are TGTGCCAGCAGAGAGGGGGGCACTGAAGCTTTCTTT. It encodes CASREGGTEAFF. This chain uses TRBV6-1 with TRBJ1-1; a weak D match, TRBD1 (6 bases). The V gene lost 6 bases and the J gene lost 4 bases, with 9 bases spanning the gap. CDR1 MNHNS and CDR2 SASEGT come from the germline V gene. The CDR3 is 12 amino acids.

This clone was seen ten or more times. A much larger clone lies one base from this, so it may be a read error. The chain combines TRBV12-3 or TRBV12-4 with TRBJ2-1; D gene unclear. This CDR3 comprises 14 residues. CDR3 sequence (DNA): TGTGCCAGCAGTAAACTGAGCTCCGACAATGAGCAGTTCTTC. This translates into CASSKLSSDNEQFF.

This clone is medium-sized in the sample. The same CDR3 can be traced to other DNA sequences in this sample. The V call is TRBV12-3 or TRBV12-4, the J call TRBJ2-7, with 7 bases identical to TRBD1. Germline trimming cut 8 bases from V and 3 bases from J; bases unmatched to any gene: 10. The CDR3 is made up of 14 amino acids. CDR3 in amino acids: CASARQGFVYEQYF. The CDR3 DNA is TGTGCCAGCGCTCGACAGGGATTTGTCTACGAGCAGTACTTC.

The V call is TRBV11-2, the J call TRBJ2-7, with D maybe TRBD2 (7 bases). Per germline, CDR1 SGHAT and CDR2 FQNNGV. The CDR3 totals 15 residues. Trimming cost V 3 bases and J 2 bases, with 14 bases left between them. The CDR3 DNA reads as TGTGCCAGCAGCTTGGGGGCTAGCGGTACCTACGAGCAGTACTTC. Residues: CASSLGASGTYEQYF. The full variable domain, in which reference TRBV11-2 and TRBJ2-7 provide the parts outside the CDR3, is EAGVAQSPRYKIIEKRQSVAFWCNPISGHATLYWYQQILGQGPKLLIQFQNNGVVDDSQLPKDRFSAERLKGVDSTLKIQPAKLEDSAVYLCASSLGASGTYEQYFGPGTRLTVT.

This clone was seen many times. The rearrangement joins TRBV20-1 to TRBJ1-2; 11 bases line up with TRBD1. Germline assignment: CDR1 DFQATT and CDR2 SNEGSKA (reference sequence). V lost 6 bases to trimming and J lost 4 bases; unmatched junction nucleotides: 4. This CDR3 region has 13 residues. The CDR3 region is CSAHGQGAYGYTF. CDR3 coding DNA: TGCAGTGCGCACGGACAGGGGGCCTATGGCTACACCTTC.

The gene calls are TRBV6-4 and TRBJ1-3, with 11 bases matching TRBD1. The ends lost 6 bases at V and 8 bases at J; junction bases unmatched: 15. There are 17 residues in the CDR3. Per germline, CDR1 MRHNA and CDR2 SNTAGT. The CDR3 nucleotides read TGTGCCAGCAGGACCGTCCGGGACAGGGGGTATTTAGACACCATATATTTT. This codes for CASRTVRDRGYLDTIYF.

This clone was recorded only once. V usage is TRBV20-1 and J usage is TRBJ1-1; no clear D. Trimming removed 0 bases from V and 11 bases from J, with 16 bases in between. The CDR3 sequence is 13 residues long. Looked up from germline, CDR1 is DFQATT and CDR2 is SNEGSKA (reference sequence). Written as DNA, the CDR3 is TGCAGTGCTAGAGATGTAAAAGAGGAAACGGCTTTCTTT. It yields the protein CSARDVKEETAFF.